This note documents a single TCR beta chain sequence. The target antigen is unknown. This record belongs to a study of graft-versus-host responses after intestinal transplantation. Measured with immunoSEQ multiplex PCR; TCRdb has only the in-frame clones, and not every one. The table shows roughly 100,000 clones, with under 95% occurring only once. Study outcomes and limitations: The recipient marrow held GvH clones, and some of them showed up first in ileum or blood.

V was trimmed by 3 bases and J by 4 bases, leaving 10 bases between them. Germline assignment: CDR1 ENHRY and CDR2 SYGVKD. CDR3 size: 14 residues. This clonotype was obtained from a human donor who received an intestinal transplant. The sequencing here drew on unstimulated CD8+ T cells sorted from spleen or lymph node cells, taken before intestinal transplant. The chain employs TRBV10-3 and TRBJ1-5; D is unresolved. The CDR3 protein is CAISEPGTNQPQHF. CDR3 nucleotide sequence: TGTGCCATCAGTGAACCGGGAACAAATCAGCCCCAGCATTTT.